A single sample is the source of the 29 T cell receptor beta chains below, sequenced in a study of cytomegalovirus exposure and HLA in healthy donors (dated 2017 in TCRdb). The library was generated by the immunoSEQ multiplex PCR assay. The multiplex PCR relied on a mix of 60 forward primers for TCR Vbeta segments and 13 reverse primers for TCR Jbeta segments. The table comes from immuneACCESS by way of TCRdb, which keeps in-frame sequences with V and J called. Part of the clones is missing from these tables; in studies checked, under half for an unresolved V gene and the rest for unknown reasons. The sample contains some 85,000 clones, around three quarters of them found a single time. The ten largest account for about 3% of the sample. The specimen was PBMCs. The receptors shown here come from a man in his forties or fifties in good health and CMV-seronegative.

The chain uses TRBV5-4 and TRBJ1-1; the D gene is possibly TRBD1 (6 bases). The CDR3 spans 13 residues. V was clipped by 6 bases and J by 4 bases, with 13 bases between them. From germline, CDR1 is SGHNT and CDR2 YYREEE (reference sequence). The CDR3: CASIKGGGTEAFF. The CDR3 DNA reads as TGTGCCAGCATCAAGGGGGGGGGCACTGAAGCTTTCTTT.

This clone was recorded once. The genes are TRBV18 and TRBJ2-7; a weak D match, TRBD1 (5 bases). The CDR3 spans 14 residues. Per germline, CDR1 KGHSH and CDR2 LQKENI. Trimming cost V 2 bases and J 5 bases, with 13 bases left between them. The DNA of the CDR3 is TGTGCCAGCTCACCAACAAGGCAGGGCCACGAGCAGTACTTC. Translation gives CASSPTRQGHEQYF.

The chain joins TRBV4-3 to TRBJ2-5; 8 bases fit TRBD2. The length of the CDR3 is 15 residues. V dropped 2 bases and J dropped 0; count of bases not matched to a gene: 2. Germline CDR1 and CDR2: LGHNA and YSLEER. CDR3 residues: CASSQMRGDQETQYF. The CDR3 DNA reads as TGCGCCAGCAGCCAAATGCGGGGGGACCAAGAGACCCAGTACTTC.

This clone came up a few times. The chain employs TRBV4-3 and TRBJ1-2; maybe TRBD1 (5 bases). V was trimmed by 4 bases and J by 3 bases, leaving 15 bases between them. There are 15 residues in the CDR3. Germline V lookup: CDR1 LGHNA, CDR2 YSLEER. In nucleotides, the CDR3 is TGCGCCAGCAGCCGGACTCCCGGGGGGGACTATGGCTACACCTTC. The encoded protein is CASSRTPGGDYGYTF.

This rearrangement joins TRBV28 to TRBJ1-4; 7 bases line up with TRBD1. The CDR3 has 15 residues. V was pared by 3 bases and J by 4 bases, with 5 bases of the junction left unmatched. Germline CDR1 reads MDHEN; CDR2 reads SYDVKM. The CDR3 DNA is TGTGCCAGCAGTTTTACGGGACAGCTTAATGAAAAACTGTTTTTT. Translation: CASSFTGQLNEKLFF.

The chain is built from TRBV5-1 and TRBJ1-4, with 12 bases fitting TRBD1. The CDR3 covers 17 residues. Germline trimming cut 7 bases from V and 2 bases from J; bases unmatched to any gene: 9. Germline assignment: CDR1 SGHRS and CDR2 YFSETQ. DNA of the CDR3: TGCGCCAGCGGCGATCCGGGACAGGGGGCCACTAATGAAAAACTGTTTTTT. The encoded protein is CASGDPGQGATNEKLFF.

The chain combines TRBV18 with TRBJ2-7; the match to TRBD1 covers 9 bases. This CDR3 region has 15 residues. V trimming: 3 bases; J trimming: 2 bases; junction bases outside the gene matches: 5. The germline CDR1 and CDR2 sequences are KGHSH and LQKENI. The CDR3 DNA reads as TGTGCCAGCTCACCGTGGGACAGGGCACCCTACGAGCAGTACTTC. It translates to CASSPWDRAPYEQYF.

This rearrangement joins TRBV2 to TRBJ1-1; the match to TRBD1 covers 7 bases. Germline V gene sequence: CDR1 SNHLY, CDR2 FYNNEI. The junction had 7 bases not matched to a gene; V was cut back by 3 bases and J by 0 bases. This CDR3 region has 16 residues. Here the CDR3 DNA reads TGTGCCAGCAGTGAGGGACAGATGCTTATGAACACTGAAGCTTTCTTT. The encoded protein is CASSEGQMLMNTEAFF.

The rearrangement uses TRBV19 and TRBJ1-4; 8 bases align to TRBD1. Trimming at V came to 5 bases and at J to 1 base, leaving 12 bases not matched to a gene. The CDR3 has 18 amino acids. Germline-derived CDR1 and CDR2 are LNHDA and SQIVND (reference sequence). The CDR3 nucleotides read TGTGCCAGTAGTCACAGGGGGGCGACAGGGCTAACTAATGAAAAACTGTTTTTT. It yields the protein CASSHRGATGLTNEKLFF.

The V call is TRBV7-3, the J call TRBJ1-5; no clear D. Per the germline V gene, CDR1 is SGHTA and CDR2 is FQGTGA. Trimming removed 1 base from V and 4 bases from J, with 5 bases in between. The CDR3 is 13 residues long. The CDR3 nucleotides read TGTGCCAGCAGCTTAATGAGGAATCAGCCCCAGCATTTT. It is translated as CASSLMRNQPQHF.

This clone has just one count. This chain uses TRBV27 with TRBJ2-1; TRBD2 aligns across 13 bases. V shed 6 bases and J 6 bases; nucleotides not matched to a gene: 2. The CDR3 has 14 amino acids. The germline V gene encodes CDR1 MNHEY and CDR2 SMNVEV (reference sequence). CDR3 loop: CASRLAGGSNEQFF. In DNA form, the CDR3 reads TGTGCCAGCAGACTAGCGGGGGGGTCCAATGAGCAGTTCTTC.

A remark on this clone: The same CDR3 arises from other DNA sequences in this sample as well. The V gene is TRBV14, the J gene TRBJ1-2; D gene uncertain. CDR1 and CDR2 (germline): SGHDN, FVKESK. The V end was cut by 3 bases, the J end by 7 bases, with 18 bases between. The CDR3 spans 15 residues. CDR3 protein: CASSQGPLIQAGYTF. CDR3 bases: TGTGCCAGCAGCCAGGGCCCCCTAATCCAGGCTGGCTACACCTTC.

The J gene is TRBJ1-1, the V gene TRBV4-1; the match to TRBD1 covers 10 bases. This CDR3 spans 14 amino acids. After removal of 3 bases from V and 10 bases from J, the junction contained 8 bases not matched to a gene. Germline V gene data show CDR1 as MGHRA and CDR2 as YSYEKL. The CDR3: CASSHPTGGVGAFF. CDR3 nucleotide sequence: TGCGCCAGCAGCCATCCGACAGGGGGCGTTGGAGCTTTCTTT.

This chain joins TRBV21-1 and TRBJ2-7; the table's D gene call, TRBD2, was not cross checked with the DNA. TRBV21-1 is tagged as a pseudogene. This CDR3 spans 14 amino acids. In nucleotides, the CDR3 is TGTGCCAGCAGCAAACGGCGGTACTCCTACGAGCAGTACTTC. This encodes CASSKRRYSYEQYF.

The gene calls are TRBV7-9 and TRBJ1-5; D is uncertain. Germline V gene sequence: CDR1 SEHNR, CDR2 FQNEAQ (reference sequence). The V gene lost 4 bases and the J gene lost 0 bases, with 19 bases spanning the gap. The CDR3 covers 18 residues. The CDR3 bases are TGTGCCAGCAGCTCCTACGGTGGCAGACTATATAGCAATCAGCCCCAGCATTTT. Amino acid sequence: CASSSYGGRLYSNQPQHF. Full variable domain (remainder filled in from reference TRBV7-9 and TRBJ1-5): DTGVSQNPRHKITKRGQNVTFRCDPISEHNRLYWYRQTLGQGPEFLTYFQNEAQLEKSRLLSDRFSAERPKGSFSTLEIQRTEQGDSAMYLCASSSYGGRLYSNQPQHFGDGTRLSIL.

J is TRBJ2-3 and V is TRBV6-4; D might be TRBD1 (5 bases). From germline, CDR1 is MRHNA and CDR2 SNTAGT. The CDR3 is 15 residues long. Deletions cut 0 bases from V and 1 base from J, with 8 bases between. CDR3 residues: CASSDSPTGTDTQYF. For the CDR3, the DNA is TGTGCCAGCAGTGACTCTCCGACAGGCACAGATACGCAGTATTTT.

This clone is a singleton in its sample. V is TRBV6-5 and J is TRBJ2-3, with 7 bases fitting TRBD2. Germline lookup yields CDR1 MNHEY and CDR2 SVGAGI. With 5 bases clipped from V and 0 bases from J, the junction kept 5 bases outside the gene matches. This CDR3 region has 15 residues. CDR3 residues: CASSLLAESTDTQYF. The DNA for the CDR3 is TGTGCCAGCAGTCTTCTAGCGGAAAGCACAGATACGCAGTATTTT.

The V and J genes are TRBV7-2 and TRBJ2-5; D unclear. Germline assignment: CDR1 SGHTA and CDR2 FQGNSA. V was shortened by 4 bases and J by 5 bases, with 8 bases between the two germline ends. The CDR3 spans 12 residues. The CDR3 sequence: CASSSLRETQYF. DNA of the CDR3: TGTGCCAGCAGCTCCCTGAGGGAGACCCAGTACTTC.

CDR3 nucleotides: TGTGCCATCAGTGAGCGGGGGGGCCAAGAGACCCAGTACTTC. This translates into CAISERGGQETQYF. The chain carries TRBV10-3 and TRBJ2-5, with 8 bases identical to TRBD2. Germline V gene data show CDR1 as ENHRY and CDR2 as SYGVKD. Trimming took 2 bases from V and 1 from J; bases not matched to a gene: 0. The length of the CDR3 is 14 residues.

This rearrangement joins TRBV4-1 to TRBJ1-2, with 7 bases matching TRBD1. The CDR3 is 13 residues long. V lost 0 bases and J lost 14; bases outside the gene matches: 9. Germline CDR1 and CDR2: MGHRA and YSYEKL. In nucleotides, the CDR3 is TGCGCCAGCAGCCAAGATCGTGAGGGGGCGCATACCTTC. Its translation is CASSQDREGAHTF.

The chain links TRBV4-2 to TRBJ2-7; TRBD2 aligns across 11 bases. This CDR3 has 15 residues. Germline loops: CDR1 LGHNA, CDR2 YNFKEQ. With 5 bases clipped from V and 3 bases from J, the junction kept 6 bases outside the gene matches. The CDR3 loop is CASSTGTSGYYEQYF. The CDR3 nucleotides are TGTGCCAGCAGCACCGGGACTAGCGGTTACTACGAGCAGTACTTC.

The chain combines TRBV21-1 with TRBJ2-7; the table calls TRBD1, which could not be checked here. TRBV21-1 represents a pseudogene. The CDR3 extends over 16 amino acids. Here the CDR3 DNA reads TGTGCCAGCAGCAGGCTGGGACAGGGACTCTCCTACGAGCAGTACTTC. Protein: CASSRLGQGLSYEQYF.

CDR3 sequence reads: CASSLPRVRGTEAFF. The CDR3 DNA reads TGTGCCAGCAGCTTACCTCGAGTGAGGGGGACTGAAGCTTTCTTT. The V gene is TRBV5-6, the J gene TRBJ1-1; D might be TRBD1 (6 bases). The germline V gene has CDR1 SGHDT and CDR2 YYEEEE. The ends were cut back, 2 bases at V and 5 bases at J, with 16 bases in the middle. The CDR3 runs to 15 residues.

The chain uses TRBV19 and TRBJ2-2; tentatively, D is TRBD2 (7 bases). V lost 7 bases and J 10 bases, leaving 25 bases between the germline ends. The CDR3 totals 16 residues. Germline-derived CDR1 and CDR2 are LNHDA and SQIVND (reference sequence). CDR3 region: CASTLGGASNRAELFF. The CDR3 nucleotides read TGTGCCAGTACTCTAGGGGGGGCCTCGAACAGAGCGGAGCTGTTTTTT.

This clone was counted only a few times. V usage is TRBV28 and J usage is TRBJ1-2, with D uncertain. This CDR3 contains 12 residues. Germline V lookup: CDR1 MDHEN, CDR2 SYDVKM. V was pared by 5 bases and J by 5 bases, with 9 bases between. The CDR3 protein is CASSPWAYGYTF. In nucleotides, the CDR3 is TGTGCCAGCAGTCCTTGGGCTTATGGCTACACCTTC.

As regards this clone: Since the CDR3 does not end with the conserved phenylalanine or tryptophan, this likely comes from a read error. The DNA is omitted, as the CDR3 cannot be located on it reliably, and the CDR3 follows TCRdb's listing. The chain recombines TRBV30 with TRBJ1-2; the table names TRBD1, a call not compared with the DNA. Both ends counted, the CDR3 spans 8 residues. The germline gives CDR1 GTSNPN, CDR2 SVGIG (reference sequence). CDR3: CAWSGGTA.

The V gene is TRBV6-4, the J gene TRBJ2-3; a weak D match, TRBD2 (7 bases). CDR1 and CDR2 from the germline V gene are MRHNA and SNTAGT. V lost 2 bases, J lost 2 bases, and 11 bases lay in between. This CDR3 spans 15 amino acids. The CDR3 DNA sequence: TGTGCCAGCAGTGACGGGCGGGGGCCCACAGATACGCAGTATTTT. Translated, it gives CASSDGRGPTDTQYF.

The chain joins TRBV7-2 to TRBJ1-5, with a tentative D call TRBD1 (5 bases). CDR1 and CDR2 from the germline V gene are SGHTA and FQGNSA. The germline V and J ends were trimmed by 2 bases and 0 bases, with 14 bases remaining between them. This CDR3 is 17 amino acids long. The CDR3 DNA follows: TGTGCCAGCAGCTTAAGGGGCCAGCGCTATAGCAATCAGCCCCAGCATTTT. Its translation: CASSLRGQRYSNQPQHF.

The CDR3 region has the DNA TGTGCCAGCATGGTATCCGGAGGCAATCAGCCCCAGCATTTT. Translation gives CASMVSGGNQPQHF. The V gene is TRBV27, the J gene TRBJ1-5; no clear D. Trimming removed 7 bases from V and 2 bases from J, with 12 bases in between. This CDR3 region has 14 residues. CDR1 is MNHEY, CDR2 SMNVEV, per germline (reference sequence).